The 13 T cell receptor beta chains in this list originate from one sample, sequenced in a study of human T cells and chemical hapten exposure. Time point given: patch test 1, 2 weeks after DPC sensitization. The treatment denotes: therapeutic diphenylcyclopropenone sensitization with weekly scalp DPC. TCRdb recomputed calls from the RACE reads with MiXCR, one row per CDR3 protein. The sample carries roughly 190,000 distinct CDR3 sequences, about a fifth recorded once. The sequencing here drew on whole blood, taken in connection with sensitization to the hapten diphenylcyclopropenone (DPC). The receptors here all came from a woman between 50 and 59 years old with alopecia areata. Some clones in this sample may be carry-over from other donors' samples.

The genes are TRBV20-1 and TRBJ2-2; no clear D gene. The V end lost 2 bases, the J end lost 0 bases, and 7 bases lay between the germline ends. Germline CDR1 reads DFQATT; CDR2 reads SNEGSKA (reference sequence). The length of the CDR3 is 14 residues. The CDR3 spells CSARRISNTGELFF. The CDR3 bases are TGCAGTGCTAGAAGGATTTCGAACACCGGGGAGCTGTTTTTT.

This chain uses TRBV6-5 with TRBJ2-1; 11 bases line up with TRBD2. Trimming took 0 bases from V and 6 from J; bases not matched to a gene: 7. Germline V gene lookup returns CDR1 MNHEY and CDR2 SVGAGI. This CDR3 spans 17 amino acids. The CDR3 protein is CASSYSRRLAGGNEQFF. The CDR3 DNA follows: TGTGCCAGCAGTTACTCGAGGCGGCTAGCGGGAGGCAATGAGCAGTTCTTC.

J is TRBJ1-3 and V is TRBV12-3 or TRBV12-4; D ambiguous. The CDR3 length is 13 residues. The germline V and J ends were trimmed by 3 bases and 2 bases, with 5 bases remaining between them. This CDR3 reads CASSLGTGNTIYF. CDR3 in DNA: TGTGCCAGCAGTTTGGGGACTGGAAACACCATATATTTT.

This chain connects TRBV20-1 to TRBJ2-7; D possibly uses TRBD1 or TRBD2 (5 bases each). V gave up 6 bases and J gave up 1 base, with 19 bases separating them. Germline CDR1 reads DFQATT; CDR2 reads SNEGSKA (reference sequence). The CDR3 length is 15 residues. The CDR3 DNA reads TGCAGTGCCACGGGACCCTGGGGACCTTCCTACGAGCAGTACTTC. It is translated as CSATGPWGPSYEQYF.

J is TRBJ2-1 and V is TRBV7-2; D possibly corresponds to TRBD1 (5 bases). V was pared by 1 base and J by 6 bases, with 13 bases between. The CDR3 spans 15 residues. The germline V gene encodes CDR1 SGHTA and CDR2 FQGNSA. Here the CDR3 DNA reads TGTGCCAGCAGCTTAGATGGGCTAGGGGCCAATGAGCAGTTCTTC. The encoded protein is CASSLDGLGANEQFF.

The chain links TRBV6-6 to TRBJ2-7; D remains unclear. Looked up from germline, CDR1 is MNHNY and CDR2 is SVGAGI (reference sequence). The V gene lost 6 bases and the J gene lost 3 bases, with 9 bases spanning the gap. The CDR3 contains 12 residues. In DNA, the CDR3 is TGTGCCAGCAGCCCAACCAGCTACGAGCAGTACTTC. Amino acids: CASSPTSYEQYF.

The table lists this clonotype with a count of one. This rearrangement joins TRBV29-1 to TRBJ1-5, with D hard to call. The ends were cut back, 6 bases at V and 7 bases at J, with 19 bases in the middle. Germline V CDR1 and CDR2: SQVTM, ANQGSEA. The CDR3 spans 14 residues. CDR3 sequence (DNA): TGCAGCGTCAGTGAAGGGCAGGTATCCCAGCCCCAGCATTTT. Translation gives CSVSEGQVSQPQHF.

On this clonotype: One end of the junction is discordant with germline, which a read error may explain. This chain joins TRBV19 and TRBJ2-5; D may be TRBD2 (5 bases). There are 14 residues in the CDR3. Germline CDR1 reads LNHDA; CDR2 reads SQIVND (reference sequence). CDR3 protein: CANSWIAGMETQYF. The CDR3 DNA reads as TGTGCCAATAGTTGGATCGCCGGGATGGAGACCCAGTACTTC.

The rearrangement joins TRBV14 to TRBJ2-1, with 13 bases fitting TRBD2. CDR3 length equals 18 residues. Germline V CDR1 and CDR2: SGHDN, FVKESK. With 1 base clipped from V and 7 bases from J, the junction kept 10 bases outside the gene matches. Written as DNA, the CDR3 is TGTGCCAGCAGCCAAGGGGGACTAGCGGGATTCCGGCGTAATGAGCAGTTCTTC. It specifies CASSQGGLAGFRRNEQFF.

CDR3 residues: CASSLAERGAGYGYTF. The CDR3 DNA sequence: TGTGCCAGCAGCTTAGCGGAAAGGGGCGCTGGCTATGGCTACACCTTC. The V and J genes are TRBV7-9 and TRBJ1-2; a possible D gene is TRBD1 (5 bases). CDR1 is SEHNR, CDR2 FQNEAQ, per germline (reference sequence). The V gene lost 0 bases and the J gene lost 4 bases, with 15 bases spanning the gap. The CDR3 sequence is 16 residues long.

The rearrangement links TRBV29-1 to TRBJ1-2, with D possibly matching TRBD1 (5 bases). V dropped 4 bases and J dropped 4 bases, with 13 bases sitting between them. Germline lookup yields CDR1 SQVTM and CDR2 ANQGSEA. The CDR3 totals 13 residues. CDR3 loop: CSVARDGGYGYTF. In DNA, the CDR3 is TGCAGCGTTGCCCGGGACGGGGGCTATGGCTACACCTTC.

This clonotype was counted only a few times. The CDR3 nucleotides read TGCAGCGTTGACTGGACAGGGGGCGGAGAGACCCAGTACTTC. Translating gives CSVDWTGGGETQYF. This chain joins TRBV29-1 and TRBJ2-5, with 11 bases identical to TRBD1. V lost 3 bases and J lost 4; bases outside the gene matches: 4. CDR1 is SQVTM and CDR2 is ANQGSEA in the germline V gene. CDR3 length equals 14 residues.

The gene calls are TRBV3-1 and TRBJ1-4; tentative D call: TRBD1 (6 bases). The germline V gene has CDR1 LGHDT and CDR2 YNNKEL (reference sequence). This CDR3 has 15 amino acids. Trimming stripped 0 bases from V and 6 bases from J, with 11 bases between. CDR3 nucleotides: TGTGCCAGCAGCCAAGATGGGCCAGGGGATGAAAAACTGTTTTTT. Translated: CASSQDGPGDEKLFF.